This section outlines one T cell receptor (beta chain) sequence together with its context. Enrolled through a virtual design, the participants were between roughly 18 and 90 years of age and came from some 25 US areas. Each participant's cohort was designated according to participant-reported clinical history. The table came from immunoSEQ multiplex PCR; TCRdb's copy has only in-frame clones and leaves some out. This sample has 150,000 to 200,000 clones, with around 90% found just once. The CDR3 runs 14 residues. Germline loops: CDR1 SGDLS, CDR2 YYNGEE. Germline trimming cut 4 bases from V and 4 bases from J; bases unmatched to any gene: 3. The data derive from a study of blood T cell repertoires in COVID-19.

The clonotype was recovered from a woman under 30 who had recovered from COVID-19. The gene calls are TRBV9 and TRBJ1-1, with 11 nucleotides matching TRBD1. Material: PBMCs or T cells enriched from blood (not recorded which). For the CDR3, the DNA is TGTGCCAGCAGCCCCGGGACAGGGGGCACTGAAGCTTTCTTT. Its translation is CASSPGTGGTEAFF. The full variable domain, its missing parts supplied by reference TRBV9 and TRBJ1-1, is DSGVTQTPKHLITATGQRVTLRCSPRSGDLSVYWYQQSLDQGLQFLIQYYNGEERAKGNILERFSAQQFPDLHSELNLSSLELGDSALYFCASSPGTGGTEAFFGQGTRLTVV.